The rows below give T cell receptor beta chains drawn from one sample of a study of blood T cell repertoires in COVID-19. Assay used: immunoSEQ multiplex PCR; TCRdb lists only in-frame clones, some missing. The sample yields about 260,000 clones, 75% to 95% seen once. Sequencing was performed on PBMCs or T cells enriched from blood (not recorded which). The receptors here all came from a man aged 35 to 55 who had been exposed to COVID-19. CDR3s include the opening cysteine and the closing phenylalanine or tryptophan. A D gene is named only where the DNA matches it firmly. Clone size is shown for a subset of rows, as once, few, many or a class of expanded clone.

TRBD1	.	TRBV11-3	TRBJ1-2	CASSSYGQGGIDGYTF
TRBD2	once	TRBV3-1/TRBV3-2	TRBJ2-1	CASSQERGSIKEQFF
.	.	TRBV27	TRBJ1-1	CASSTRRLNTEAFF
.	.	TRBV24-1	TRBJ2-3	CATREGGTQYF
TRBD1	.	TRBV10-3	TRBJ1-5	CAISATGSVWSQPQHF
.	.	TRBV7-8	TRBJ1-2	CASSLGQIYTF
TRBD1	.	TRBV5-5	TRBJ2-7	CASSLAGQGGDEQYF
.	.	TRBV5-6	TRBJ1-4	CASSLLTGDEKLFF
.	.	TRBV28	TRBJ1-1	CASSLLLVVGGVNTEAFF
TRBD1	.	TRBV30	TRBJ1-1	CAWTGGLNTEAFF
.	.	TRBV12-3/TRBV12-4	TRBJ1-2	CASSLGRGYGYTF
.	.	TRBV11-2	TRBJ2-1	CASSLVFAGSSYNEQFF
TRBD2	.	TRBV5-1	TRBJ2-5	CASSFSSGGLQETQYF
TRBD1	.	TRBV10-2	TRBJ2-7	CASSPRDRAQYF
.	.	TRBV12-5	TRBJ1-5	CASGLVGRGYSNQPQHF
.	.	TRBV7-2	TRBJ1-3	CASSLDSSGNTIYF
.	.	TRBV18	TRBJ1-5	CASSPFDRGDQPQHF
TRBD1	.	TRBV7-9	TRBJ2-7	CASSPGTGGLLYEQYF
.	.	TRBV21-1	TRBJ1-1	CASSKAQMNTEAFF
TRBD1	once	TRBV7-6	TRBJ2-7	CASSSNRGDEQYF
.	.	TRBV9	TRBJ2-1	CASSVGPTDNEQFF
TRBD2	.	TRBV5-1	TRBJ2-1	CASSSVPGGLDEQFF
TRBD2	.	TRBV30	TRBJ2-1	CAWYPPGLGSSNEQFF